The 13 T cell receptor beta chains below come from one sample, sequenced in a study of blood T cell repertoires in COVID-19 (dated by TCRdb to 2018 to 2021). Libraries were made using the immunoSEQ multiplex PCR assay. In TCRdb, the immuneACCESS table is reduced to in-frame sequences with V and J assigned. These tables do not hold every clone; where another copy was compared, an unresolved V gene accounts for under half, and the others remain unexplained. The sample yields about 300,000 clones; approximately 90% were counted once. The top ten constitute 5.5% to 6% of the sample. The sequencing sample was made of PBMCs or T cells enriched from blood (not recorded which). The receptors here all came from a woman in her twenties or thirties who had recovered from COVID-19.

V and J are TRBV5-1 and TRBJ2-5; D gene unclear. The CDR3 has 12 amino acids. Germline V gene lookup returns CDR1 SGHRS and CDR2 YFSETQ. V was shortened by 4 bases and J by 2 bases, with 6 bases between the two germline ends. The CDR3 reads CASSQSQETQYF. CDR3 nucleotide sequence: TGCGCCAGCAGCCAATCACAAGAGACCCAGTACTTC.

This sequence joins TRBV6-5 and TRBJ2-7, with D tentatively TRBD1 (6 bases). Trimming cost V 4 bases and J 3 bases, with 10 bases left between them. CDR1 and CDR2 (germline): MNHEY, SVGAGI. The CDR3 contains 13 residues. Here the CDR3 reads CASSSLQGYEQYF. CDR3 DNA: TGTGCCAGCAGTTCACTACAGGGCTACGAGCAGTACTTC.

Here the CDR3 DNA reads TGTGCCAGCAGCCAGCGCGGGAGGGCCTATGGCTACACCTTC. As protein: CASSQRGRAYGYTF. The chain has TRBV3-1 (or the pseudogene TRBV3-2) and TRBJ1-2; unclear D gene. Germline-derived CDR1 and CDR2 are LGHDT and YNNKEL (reference sequence). V lost 3 bases and J lost 4, with 12 bases in between. The CDR3 runs 14 residues.

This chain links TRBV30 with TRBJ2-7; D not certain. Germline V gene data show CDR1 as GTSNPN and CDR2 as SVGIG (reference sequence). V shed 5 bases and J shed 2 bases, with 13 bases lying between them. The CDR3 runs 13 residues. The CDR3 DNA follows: TGTGCCTGGGCCCGTACCGGTACCTACGAGCAGTACTTC. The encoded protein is CAWARTGTYEQYF.

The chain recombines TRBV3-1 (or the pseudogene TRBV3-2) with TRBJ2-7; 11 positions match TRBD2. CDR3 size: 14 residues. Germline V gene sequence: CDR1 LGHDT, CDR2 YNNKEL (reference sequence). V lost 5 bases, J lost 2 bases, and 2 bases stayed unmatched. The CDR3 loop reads CASSASGGTYEQYF. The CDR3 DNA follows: TGTGCCAGCAGCGCTAGCGGGGGGACCTACGAGCAGTACTTC.

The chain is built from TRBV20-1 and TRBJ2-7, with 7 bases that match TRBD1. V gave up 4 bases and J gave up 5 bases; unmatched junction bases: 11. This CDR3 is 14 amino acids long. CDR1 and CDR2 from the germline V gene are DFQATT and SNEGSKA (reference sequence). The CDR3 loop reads CSAIDRERVNEQYF. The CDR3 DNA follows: TGCAGTGCTATTGACAGGGAACGGGTTAACGAGCAGTACTTC.

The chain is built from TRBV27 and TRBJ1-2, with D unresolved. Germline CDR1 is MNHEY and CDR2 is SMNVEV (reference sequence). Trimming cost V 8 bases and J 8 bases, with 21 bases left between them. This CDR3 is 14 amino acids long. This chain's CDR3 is CASAMGTTRGGYTF. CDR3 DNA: TGTGCCAGCGCCATGGGCACAACCAGAGGGGGCTACACCTTC.

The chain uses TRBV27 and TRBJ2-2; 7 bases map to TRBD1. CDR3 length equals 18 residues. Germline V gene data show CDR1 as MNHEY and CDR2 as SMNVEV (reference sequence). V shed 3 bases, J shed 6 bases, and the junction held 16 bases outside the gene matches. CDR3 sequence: CASSFSLSDRERAGELFF. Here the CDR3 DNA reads TGTGCCAGCAGTTTCTCCTTGTCCGACAGGGAGAGGGCCGGGGAGCTGTTTTTT.

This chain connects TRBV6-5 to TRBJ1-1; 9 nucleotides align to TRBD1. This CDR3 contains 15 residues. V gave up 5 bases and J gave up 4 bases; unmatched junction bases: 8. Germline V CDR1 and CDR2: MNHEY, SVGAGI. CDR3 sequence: CASSKQQGATTEAFF. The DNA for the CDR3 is TGTGCCAGCAGTAAACAACAGGGGGCGACCACTGAAGCTTTCTTT.

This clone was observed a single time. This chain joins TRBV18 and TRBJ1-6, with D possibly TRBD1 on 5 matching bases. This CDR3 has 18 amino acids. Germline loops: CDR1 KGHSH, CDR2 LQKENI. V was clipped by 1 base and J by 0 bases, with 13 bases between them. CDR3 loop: CASSPRGGGSSYNSPLHF. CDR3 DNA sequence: TGTGCCAGCTCACCACGGGGCGGCGGAAGCTCCTATAATTCACCCCTCCACTTT.

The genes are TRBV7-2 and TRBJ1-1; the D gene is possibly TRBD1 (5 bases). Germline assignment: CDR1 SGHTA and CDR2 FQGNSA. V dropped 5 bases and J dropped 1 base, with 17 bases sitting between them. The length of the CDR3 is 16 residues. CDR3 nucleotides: TGTGCCAGCAGCCCCCATGGGGCCCTCGGGAACACTGAAGCTTTCTTT. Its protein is CASSPHGALGNTEAFF.

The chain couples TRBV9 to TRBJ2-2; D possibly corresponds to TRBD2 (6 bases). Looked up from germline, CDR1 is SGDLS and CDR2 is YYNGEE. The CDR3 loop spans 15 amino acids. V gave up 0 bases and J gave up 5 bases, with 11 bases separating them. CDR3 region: CASSVEGAGTGELFF. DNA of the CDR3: TGTGCCAGCAGCGTAGAAGGAGCGGGTACCGGGGAGCTGTTTTTT.

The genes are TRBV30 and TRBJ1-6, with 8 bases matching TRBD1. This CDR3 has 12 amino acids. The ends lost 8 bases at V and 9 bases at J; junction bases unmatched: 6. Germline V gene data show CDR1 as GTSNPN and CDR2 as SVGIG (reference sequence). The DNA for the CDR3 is TGTGCCCGCTCCGGGACAGGTTCACCCCTCCACTTT. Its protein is CARSGTGSPLHF.